The 21 T cell receptor beta chains below all came from one sample that was sequenced in a study of cytomegalovirus exposure and HLA in healthy donors. Primers: 60 Vbeta forward and 13 Jbeta reverse. Assay: immunoSEQ multiplex PCR; the TCRdb copy retains only in-frame clones and omits some. The sample lists more than 200,000 clones, around 80% occurring once. Material: PBMCs. The receptors originated from a man between 40 and 49 years old in good health and CMV-seropositive.

This rearrangement joins TRBV25-1 to TRBJ2-5; D is perhaps TRBD2 (5 bases). There are 14 residues in the CDR3. Trimming took 5 bases from V and 5 from J, leaving 15 bases between them. Germline V gene lookup returns CDR1 MGHDK and CDR2 SYGVNS. The CDR3 loop is CASSSLGVGETQYF. The CDR3 region has the DNA TGTGCCAGCAGTTCCCTCGGGGTAGGGGAGACCCAGTACTTC.

The rearrangement joins TRBV4-2 to TRBJ2-3; 7 nucleotides line up with TRBD2. V lost 4 bases, J lost 5 bases, and 12 bases stayed unmatched. The CDR3 spans 16 residues. Germline values: CDR1 LGHNA, CDR2 YNFKEQ. The CDR3: CASSPSGILEGDTQYF. CDR3 coding DNA: TGTGCCAGCAGCCCTAGCGGCATCCTAGAGGGAGATACGCAGTATTTT.

The V call is TRBV7-3, the J call TRBJ1-2, with D tentatively TRBD1 (6 bases). Germline CDR1 SGHTA, CDR2 FQGTGA. This CDR3 has 14 residues. V was clipped by 5 bases and J by 4 bases, with 14 bases between them. The CDR3 bases are TGTGCCAGCAGCCCAGAACAGGGTACCTATGGCTACACCTTC. Protein: CASSPEQGTYGYTF.

This rearrangement joins TRBV5-1 to TRBJ2-2, with no clear D. The germline V gene has CDR1 SGHRS and CDR2 YFSETQ. The V end was cut by 4 bases, the J end by 8 bases, with 9 bases between. CDR3 length equals 12 residues. The CDR3 region is CASSRPGGELFF. The CDR3 DNA follows: TGCGCCAGCAGCCGCCCCGGGGGGGAGCTGTTTTTT. The variable domain in full, completed from reference TRBV5-1 and TRBJ2-2, reads KAGVTQTPRYLIKTRGQQVTLSCSPISGHRSVSWYQQTPGQGLQFLFEYFSETQRNKGNFPGRFSGRQFSNSRSEMNVSTLELGDSALYLCASSRPGGELFFGEGSRLTVL.

This clone was detected a few times. The CDR3 bases are TGTGCCAGTCAGGACAGTATGAACACTGAAGCTTTCTTT. It is translated as CASQDSMNTEAFF. The rearrangement joins TRBV19 to TRBJ1-1, with D possibly TRBD1 on 6 matching bases. CDR1 and CDR2 from the germline V gene are LNHDA and SQIVND (reference sequence). The CDR3 has 13 residues. Trimming took off 8 bases at V and 0 bases at J, with 10 bases between the two ends. Variable domain in full (rest from reference TRBV19 and TRBJ1-1): DGGITQSPKYLFRKEGQNVTLSCEQNLNHDAMYWYRQDPGQGLRLIYYSQIVNDFQKGDIAEGYSVSREKKESFPLTVTSAQKNPTAFYLCASQDSMNTEAFFGQGTRLTVV.

The chain couples TRBV29-1 to TRBJ2-7, with 7 bases fitting TRBD1. Trimming took 4 bases from V and 3 from J; bases not matched to a gene: 6. Per the germline V gene, CDR1 is SQVTM and CDR2 is ANQGSEA. The CDR3 is 13 residues long. The CDR3 DNA reads TGCAGCGTTGTGACAGGGTTGAGCTACGAGCAGTACTTC. Protein sequence: CSVVTGLSYEQYF.

This chain joins TRBV29-1 and TRBJ2-1, with TRBD2 identical over 7 bases. CDR3 size: 16 residues. With 2 bases clipped from V and 4 bases from J, the junction kept 11 bases outside the gene matches. Per germline, CDR1 SQVTM and CDR2 ANQGSEA. The CDR3 DNA is TGCAGCGTTGAATCGGCCATAGCGGGCGAATACAATGAGCAGTTCTTC. As protein: CSVESAIAGEYNEQFF.

This clone was found a few times. The chain joins TRBV11-2 to TRBJ2-7; D is perhaps TRBD1 (6 bases). V shed 5 bases and J shed 1 base, with 18 bases lying between them. CDR3 length: 16 residues. Germline V gives CDR1 SGHAT, CDR2 FQNNGV. Written as DNA, the CDR3 is TGTGCCAGCAGCCGCACTCACCGCCAGGGGTCCTACGAGCAGTACTTC. Its translation: CASSRTHRQGSYEQYF.

The rearrangement joins TRBV6-1 to TRBJ1-1, with D unresolved. The length of the CDR3 is 13 residues. Germline CDR1 and CDR2: MNHNS and SASEGT. V lost 2 bases and J lost 3, with 7 bases in between. The CDR3 here is CASSERRDTEAFF. The CDR3, as DNA: TGTGCCAGCAGTGAAAGGAGGGACACTGAAGCTTTCTTT.

The V call is TRBV28, the J call TRBJ2-7; 14 bases are a match to TRBD2. The CDR3 covers 15 residues. V lost 7 bases to trimming and J lost 10 bases; unmatched junction nucleotides: 12. Germline lookup yields CDR1 MDHEN and CDR2 SYDVKM. CDR3 region: CASIPIGTSGRHQYF. The CDR3 region has the DNA TGTGCCAGCATCCCGATCGGGACTAGCGGGAGACATCAGTACTTC.

V and J are TRBV27 and TRBJ2-1, with TRBD2 identical over 13 bases. The ends lost 4 bases at V and 8 bases at J; junction bases unmatched: 14. The germline V gene encodes CDR1 MNHEY and CDR2 SMNVEV (reference sequence). The CDR3 has 18 residues. DNA for the CDR3: TGTGCCAGCAGTTCGGATGGACTAGCGGGAGCCCTCCGGGATGAGCAGTTCTTC. It specifies CASSSDGLAGALRDEQFF.

In DNA form, the CDR3 reads TGTGCCTGGAGTGCGGGACTAACAAAAGAGCAGTACGTC. Its protein product is CAWSAGLTKEQYV. The chain employs TRBV30 and TRBJ2-7; 7 bases are a match to TRBD2. Germline values: CDR1 GTSNPN, CDR2 SVGIG (reference sequence). V gave up 1 base and J gave up 7 bases; unmatched junction bases: 7. This CDR3 region has 13 residues.

The chain carries TRBV18 and TRBJ2-5; tentatively, D is TRBD1 (6 bases). CDR1 and CDR2 (germline): KGHSH, LQKENI. The CDR3 totals 14 residues. The V gene lost 3 bases and the J gene lost 2 bases, with 10 bases spanning the gap. Written as DNA, the CDR3 is TGTGCCAGCTCACCGGGACAACCGCAAGAGACCCAGTACTTC. This sequence encodes CASSPGQPQETQYF. The whole variable domain, filled in from reference TRBV18 and TRBJ2-5, reads NAGVMQNPRHLVRRRGQEARLRCSPMKGHSHVYWYRQLPEEGLKFMVYLQKENIIDESGMPKERFSAEFPKEGPSILRIQQVVRGDSAAYFCASSPGQPQETQYFGPGTRLLVL.

The rearrangement uses TRBV18 and TRBJ2-7; D is unresolved. The CDR3 contains 14 residues. Germline assignment: CDR1 KGHSH and CDR2 LQKENI. V was trimmed by 2 bases and J by 0 bases, leaving 8 bases between them. This CDR3 is CASSPSTSSYEQYV. The CDR3 DNA sequence: TGTGCCAGCTCACCATCGACTTCCTCCTACGAGCAGTACGTC.

The chain recombines TRBV7-2 with TRBJ1-1; 7 bases match TRBD1. Germline CDR1 SGHTA, CDR2 FQGNSA. The length of the CDR3 is 15 residues. Trimming removed 4 bases from V and 1 base from J; junction bases left unmatched: 6. The CDR3 sequence is CASSSVDRANTEAFF. CDR3 coding DNA: TGTGCCAGCAGCTCCGTTGACAGGGCGAACACTGAAGCTTTCTTT.

The V and J genes are TRBV7-9 and TRBJ1-1; possible D gene TRBD1, 6 bases. CDR1 is SEHNR, CDR2 FQNEAQ, per germline (reference sequence). Trimming pared 5 bases from V and 0 bases from J, leaving 10 bases between. The CDR3 consists of 14 residues. The CDR3 coding sequence is TGTGCCAGCAGCCTTCAGGGGATGAACACTGAAGCTTTCTTT. As protein: CASSLQGMNTEAFF.

The CDR3 DNA follows: TGTGCCTGGAGATCCTCCTTAGCGGAGCGGGGGACAGATACGCAGTATTTT. As protein: CAWRSSLAERGTDTQYF. The V gene is TRBV30, the J gene TRBJ2-3; TRBD2 matches 8 bases. CDR3 length: 17 amino acids. V shed 3 bases and J 3 bases; nucleotides not matched to a gene: 14. From germline, CDR1 is GTSNPN and CDR2 SVGIG (reference sequence).

The chain links TRBV7-6 to TRBJ2-6; D possibly corresponds to TRBD2 (5 bases). CDR1 is SGHVS, CDR2 FNYEAQ, per germline. V lost 1 base and J lost 0, with 10 bases in between. This CDR3 is 17 amino acids long. The CDR3 coding sequence is TGTGCCAGCAGCTTAGGACTATCAGGCTCTGGGGCCAACGTCCTGACTTTC. As protein: CASSLGLSGSGANVLTF.

The chain has TRBV5-1 and TRBJ2-3; TRBD1 matches at 9 bases. V lost 2 bases, J lost 3 bases, and 7 bases stayed unmatched. The germline gives CDR1 SGHRS, CDR2 YFSETQ. The CDR3 runs 16 residues. CDR3 region: CASSFSGQGGTDTQYF. As DNA, the CDR3 is TGCGCCAGCAGCTTCTCGGGACAGGGAGGAACAGATACGCAGTATTTT.

This chain joins TRBV30 and TRBJ2-1, with D perhaps TRBD1 (5 bases). The CDR3 runs 15 residues. V lost 0 bases and J 6 bases, leaving 15 bases between the germline ends. Germline V lookup: CDR1 GTSNPN, CDR2 SVGIG (reference sequence). The CDR3 region has the DNA TGTGCCTGGAGTGTACGGGTTCGACAGCCCAATGAGCAGTTCTTC. Its protein is CAWSVRVRQPNEQFF.

The chain is built from TRBV2 and TRBJ2-1, with 7 positions matching TRBD1. CDR1 and CDR2 from the germline V gene are SNHLY and FYNNEI. The length of the CDR3 is 17 residues. Germline trimming cut 2 bases from V and 4 bases from J; bases unmatched to any gene: 11. CDR3 sequence: CASSELVRQGLYNEQFF. Written as DNA, the CDR3 is TGTGCCAGCAGTGAATTGGTGAGACAGGGCCTATACAATGAGCAGTTCTTC.